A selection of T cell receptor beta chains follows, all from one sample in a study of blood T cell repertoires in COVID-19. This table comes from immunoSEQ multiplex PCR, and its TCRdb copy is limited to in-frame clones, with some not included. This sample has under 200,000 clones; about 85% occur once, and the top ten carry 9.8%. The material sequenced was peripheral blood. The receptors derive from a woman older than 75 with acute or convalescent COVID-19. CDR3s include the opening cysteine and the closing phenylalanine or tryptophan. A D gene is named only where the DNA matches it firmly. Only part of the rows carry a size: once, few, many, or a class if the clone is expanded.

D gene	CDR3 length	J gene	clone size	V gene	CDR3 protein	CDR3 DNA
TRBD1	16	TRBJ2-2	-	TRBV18	CASSRGTGTNTGELFF	TGTGCCAGCTCTCGGGGGACAGGGACGAACACCGGGGAGCTGTTTTTT
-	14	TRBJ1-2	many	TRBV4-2	CASSQLGPGNGYTF	TGTGCCAGCAGCCAATTGGGGCCCGGAAATGGCTACACCTTC
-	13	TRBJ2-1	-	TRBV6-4	CAIPYYKFDEQFF	TGTGCCATCCCCTACTATAAGTTCGATGAGCAGTTCTTC
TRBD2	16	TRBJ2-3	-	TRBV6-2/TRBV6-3	CASSYSGGLGADTQYF	TGTGCCAGCAGTTACTCCGGGGGACTAGGGGCAGATACGCAGTATTTT
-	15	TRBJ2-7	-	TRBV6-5	CASRGDRFGSYEQYF	TGTGCCAGCAGGGGAGACAGGTTTGGCTCCTACGAGCAGTACTTC
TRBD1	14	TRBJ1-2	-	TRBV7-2	CASSLGQGARGYTF	TGTGCCAGCAGCTTAGGACAGGGGGCGCGGGGCTACACCTTC
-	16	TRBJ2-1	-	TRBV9	CASSLTPMSSYNEQFF	TGTGCCAGCAGCTTAACCCCCATGAGCTCCTACAATGAGCAGTTCTTC
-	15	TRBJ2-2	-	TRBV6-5	CASSQLSGAGGELFF	TGTGCCAGCAGTCAGTTATCGGGAGCGGGCGGGGAGCTGTTTTTT
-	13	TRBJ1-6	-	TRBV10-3	CAIKRLDNSPLHF	TGTGCCATCAAGAGGCTAGATAATTCACCCCTCCACTTT
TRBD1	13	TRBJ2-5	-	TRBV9	CASGTGGPETQYF	TGTGCCAGCGGGACAGGGGGCCCGGAGACCCAGTACTTC
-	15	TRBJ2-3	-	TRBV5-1	CASGLLGLPTDTQYF	TGCGCCAGCGGACTCTTGGGACTCCCCACAGATACGCAGTATTTT
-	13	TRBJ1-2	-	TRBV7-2	CASSLEQGGGYTF	TGTGCCAGCAGCTTAGAACAGGGCGGGGGCTACACCTTC
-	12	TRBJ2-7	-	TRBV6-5	CASLSNSYEQYF	TGTGCCAGCCTCTCTAACTCCTACGAGCAGTACTTC
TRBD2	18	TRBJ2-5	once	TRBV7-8	CASSSLPRLAGARTTQYF	TGTGCCAGCAGCTCTCTACCCCGACTAGCGGGGGCCCGGACGACCCAGTACTTC
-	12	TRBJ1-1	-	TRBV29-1	CSVDRERSRAFF	TGCAGCGTTGACAGGGAACGAAGTAGGGCTTTCTTT
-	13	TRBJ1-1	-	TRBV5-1	CASSLEDGAGAFF	TGCGCCAGCAGCTTGGAGGATGGGGCGGGGGCTTTCTTT
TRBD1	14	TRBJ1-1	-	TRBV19	CASSSLTGGTEAFF	TGTGCCAGTAGCTCACTTACAGGGGGCACTGAAGCTTTCTTT
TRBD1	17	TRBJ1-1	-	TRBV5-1	CASSLGQGGHMNTEAFF	TGCGCCAGCAGCTTGGGACAGGGGGGCCACATGAACACTGAAGCTTTCTTT
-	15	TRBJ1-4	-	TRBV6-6	CASSYSGATNEKLFF	TGTGCCAGCAGTTATTCAGGGGCAACTAATGAAAAACTGTTTTTT
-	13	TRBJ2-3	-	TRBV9	CASSVATGDTQYF	TGTGCCAGCAGCGTAGCTACGGGAGATACGCAGTATTTT
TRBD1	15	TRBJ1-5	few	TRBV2	CASRAGTGDGQPQHF	TGTGCCAGCAGGGCCGGGACAGGGGATGGTCAGCCCCAGCATTTT
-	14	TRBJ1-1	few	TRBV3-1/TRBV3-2	CASSHPRGNTEAFF	TGTGCCAGCAGCCATCCCAGGGGGAACACTGAAGCTTTCTTT
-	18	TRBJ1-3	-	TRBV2	CASRELAGGFISGNTIYF	TGTGCCAGCAGGGAATTGGCGGGGGGGTTCATCTCTGGAAACACCATATATTTT
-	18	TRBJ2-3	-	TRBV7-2	CASSHRGGGETSTDTQYF	TGTGCCAGCAGCCATCGCGGGGGCGGGGAGACTAGCACAGATACGCAGTATTTT
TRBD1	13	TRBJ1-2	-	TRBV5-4	CASSSGTGPGGVF	TGTGCCAGCAGCTCAGGGACAGGGCCCGGGGGGGTATTC
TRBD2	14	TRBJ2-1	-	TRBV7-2	CASSSGLAVDEQFF	TGTGCCAGCAGCTCAGGACTAGCCGTGGATGAGCAGTTCTTC
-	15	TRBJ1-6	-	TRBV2	CASSVEAPYNSPLHF	TGTGCCAGCAGTGTGGAGGCTCCCTATAATTCACCCCTCCACTTT
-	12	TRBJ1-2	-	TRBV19	CAGKGVGYGYTF	TGTGCCGGGAAGGGGGTCGGCTATGGCTACACCTTC
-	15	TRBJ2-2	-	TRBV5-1	CASSLRDTGAGELFF	TGCGCCAGCAGCCTCCGGGACACCGGAGCCGGGGAGCTGTTTTTT
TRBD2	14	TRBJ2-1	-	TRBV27	CASSLGLVGNEQFF	TGTGCCAGCAGTTTAGGACTAGTCGGCAATGAGCAGTTCTTC
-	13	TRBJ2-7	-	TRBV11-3	CASSQTEGYEQYF	TGTGCCAGCAGCCAAACGGAGGGCTACGAGCAGTACTTC
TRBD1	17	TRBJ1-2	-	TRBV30	CAWRGQGKNRKNYGYTF	TGTGCCTGGAGGGGACAGGGAAAGAACAGGAAGAACTATGGCTACACCTTC
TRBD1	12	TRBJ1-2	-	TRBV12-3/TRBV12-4	CASSTDRGGYTF	TGTGCCAGCAGTACCGACAGGGGTGGCTACACCTTC
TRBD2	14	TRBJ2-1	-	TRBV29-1	CSPRLAGGPSEQFF	TGCAGCCCCAGACTAGCGGGAGGGCCCAGTGAGCAGTTCTTC
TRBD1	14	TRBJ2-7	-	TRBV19	CASSRDRLSYEQYF	TGTGCCAGTAGTAGGGACAGGCTGTCCTACGAGCAGTACTTC
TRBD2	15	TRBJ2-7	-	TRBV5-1	CASSPVTSGWGEQYF	TGCGCCAGCAGCCCGGTGACTAGCGGGTGGGGAGAGCAGTACTTC
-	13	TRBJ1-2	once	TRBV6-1	CASSEGLGYGYTF	TGTGCCAGCAGTGAGGGACTAGGCTATGGCTACACCTTC
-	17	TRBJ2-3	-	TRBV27	CASSRGVGTLSTDTQYF	TGTGCCAGCAGCCGGGGTGTCGGGACTCTGAGCACAGATACGCAGTATTTT
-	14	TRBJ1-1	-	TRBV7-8	CASSLTEKNTEAFF	TGTGCCAGCAGCTTAACAGAAAAGAACACTGAAGCTTTCTTT
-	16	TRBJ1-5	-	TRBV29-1	CSGHGGPVLGNQPQHF	TGCAGCGGTCACGGGGGGCCGGTGTTGGGCAATCAGCCCCAGCATTTT
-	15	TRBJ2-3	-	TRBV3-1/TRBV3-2	CASSQASISGDTQYF	TGTGCCAGCAGCCAAGCGTCCATATCAGGGGATACGCAGTATTTT
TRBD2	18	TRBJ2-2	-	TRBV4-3	CASSQGNSGGPGTGELFF	TGCGCCAGCAGCCAAGGGAATAGCGGGGGCCCAGGGACCGGGGAGCTGTTTTTT
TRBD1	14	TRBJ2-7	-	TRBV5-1	CASSLGQGTHEQYF	TGCGCCAGCAGCTTGGGACAGGGGACCCACGAGCAGTACTTC
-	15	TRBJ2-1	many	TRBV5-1	CASSSAFGGRNEQFF	TGCGCCAGCAGCTCCGCGTTCGGGGGTCGAAATGAGCAGTTCTTC
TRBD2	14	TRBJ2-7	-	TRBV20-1	CSASLSGGPYEQYF	TGCAGTGCTAGTCTTAGCGGGGGCCCCTACGAGCAGTACTTC
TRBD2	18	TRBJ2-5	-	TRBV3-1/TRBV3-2	CASSLSSGTSGAGETQYF	TGTGCCAGCAGCCTCTCGTCCGGGACTAGCGGGGCCGGGGAGACCCAGTACTTC
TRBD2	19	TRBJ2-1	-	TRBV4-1	CASSRLAASGRAMDNEQFF	TGCGCCAGCAGCCGCCTCGCGGCTAGCGGGAGGGCAATGGACAATGAGCAGTTCTTC
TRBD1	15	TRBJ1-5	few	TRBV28	CASSPTRGGNQPQHF	TGTGCCAGCAGTCCAACCAGGGGGGGCAATCAGCCCCAGCATTTT
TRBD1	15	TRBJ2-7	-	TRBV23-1	CASSQGTGRANEQYF	TGCGCCAGCAGTCAGGGGACAGGGCGGGCGAACGAGCAGTACTTC
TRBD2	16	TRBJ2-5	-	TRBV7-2	CASSLVASGGRETQYF	TGTGCCAGCAGCTTAGTGGCTAGCGGCGGTAGGGAGACCCAGTACTTC
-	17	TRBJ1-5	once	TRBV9	CATTHAQGQLGNQPQHF	TGTGCCACCACACATGCCCAAGGACAGTTGGGCAATCAGCCCCAGCATTTT
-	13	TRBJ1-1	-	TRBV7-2	CASRLDGGTEAFF	TGTGCCAGCAGGTTGGACGGGGGGACTGAAGCTTTCTTT
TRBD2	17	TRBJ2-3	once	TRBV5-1	CASSFGVSGTLTDTQYF	TGCGCCAGCAGCTTTGGCGTTAGCGGGACTCTGACAGATACGCAGTATTTT
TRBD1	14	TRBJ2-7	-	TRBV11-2	CASSAGTGYPEQYF	TGTGCCAGCAGCGCCGGGACAGGGTATCCCGAGCAGTACTTC
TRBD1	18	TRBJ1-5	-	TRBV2	CASRSGQGAFLGNQPQHF	TGTGCCAGCAGGTCGGGACAGGGGGCCTTTCTCGGCAATCAGCCCCAGCATTTT
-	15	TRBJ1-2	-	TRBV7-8	CASSQQLLKPYGYTF	TGTGCCAGCAGCCAACAGCTCCTCAAACCCTATGGCTACACCTTC
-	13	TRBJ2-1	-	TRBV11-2	CASSLAGGVEQFF	TGTGCCAGCAGCTTAGCTGGCGGGGTTGAGCAGTTCTTC
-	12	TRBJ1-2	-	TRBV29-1	CSDTGGSYGYTF	TGCAGCGATACCGGGGGGTCCTATGGCTACACCTTC